The clone carrying this T cell receptor beta chain has more than one count but fewer than ten. The antigen is undetermined. The data originate from a study of blood T cells in healthy people across ages. Study observations and caveats: Among T cells, TCR beta diversity per million cells dropped roughly linearly as age rose.

Germline V CDR1 and CDR2: MNHEY, SMNVEV (reference sequence). V lost 4 bases and J lost 13; bases outside the gene matches: 14. This CDR3 has 15 residues. Using a J-beta primer mix together with a sample-barcoded 5' primer, a second PCR was run for 7 to 11 cycles. Via MiXCR, TCRdb re-called the 5' RACE reads, giving one row per CDR3 protein. The sample carries over 450,000 distinct CDR3 sequences, about 24% recorded once. The same data also contributed to another study, on T cells of mothers and their children.

This TCR was recovered from a boy younger than 18 in good health. Material: blood. J is TRBJ2-1 and V is TRBV27; TRBD2 matches 9 bases. CDR3 nucleotides: TGTGCCAGCAGTTCTTCTCAACTGGGGCGGGAGGGTCAGTTCTTC. Its translation is CASSSSQLGREGQFF.